This T cell receptor beta chain comes out of a study of blood T cells in healthy people across ages. The study's findings and limits: The fall in TCR beta diversity per million T cells was roughly linear with age.

About this clonotype itself: Its antigen is unidentified.

Trimming took 2 bases from V and 6 from J; bases not matched to a gene: 9. Germline V lookup: CDR1 SEHNR, CDR2 FQNEAQ (reference sequence). The CDR3 spans 15 residues. Through a sample-barcoded 5' primer and a J-beta primer mix, a second PCR was run for about 6 to 12 cycles. Individual samples furnished no less than 3 million CDR3-containing paired-end reads apiece. TCRdb re-analysed the 5' RACE reads in MiXCR, keeping a single row per CDR3 protein. Here the sample spans around 280,000 distinct CDR3 sequences, 25% to 30% being singletons. This receptor was taken from a woman in her 70s in good health. The chain recombines TRBV7-9 with TRBJ2-7, with 8 nucleotides matching TRBD2. The specimen was blood. CDR3 in amino acids: CASSLSGTSGGEQYF. The CDR3 DNA is TGTGCCAGCAGCTTAAGCGGGACTAGTGGAGGCGAGCAGTACTTC.